These 19 T cell receptor beta chains share one sample of origin, sequenced in a study of Ad26.COV2.S vaccination and SARS-CoV-2 variants. TCRdb's table, derived via immunoSEQ multiplex PCR, lists solely in-frame clones and lacks some. The sample contains 350,000 to 550,000 clones, 75% to 90% of which appear only once. Specified treatment: about 20 received Ad26.COV2.S at low or high dose, single or two shots; about five received placebo; per-sample allocation not given. Sampling happened 63 days after the first vaccine or placebo injection. Here the sequenced sample was peripheral blood, taken in a trial of Ad26.COV2.S vaccine versus placebo. The source of these receptors is a person aged 18 to 59 who received the Ad26.COV2.S COVID-19 vaccine or a placebo.

This chain connects TRBV15 to TRBJ1-5; no clear D gene. The length of the CDR3 is 15 residues. From germline, CDR1 is LNHNV and CDR2 YYDKDF (reference sequence). V dropped 0 bases and J dropped 4 bases, with 10 bases sitting between them. In DNA, the CDR3 is TGTGCCACCAGCAGAGATCCGGCTTCTAATCAGCCCCAGCATTTT. Translating it yields CATSRDPASNQPQHF.

This clone was seen a handful of times. The V and J genes are TRBV7-2 and TRBJ1-6; 7 positions agree with TRBD1. Germline lookup yields CDR1 SGHTA and CDR2 FQGNSA. CDR3 size: 14 residues. V was pared by 5 bases and J by 7 bases, with 5 bases of the junction left unmatched. In DNA form, the CDR3 reads TGTGCCAGCAGCCCCAGGGGGTACAATTCACCCCTCCACTTT. Protein: CASSPRGYNSPLHF.

V is TRBV13 and J is TRBJ2-2, with a weak D call TRBD1 (5 bases). The length of the CDR3 is 14 residues. Germline CDR1 reads PRHDT; CDR2 reads FYEKMQ (reference sequence). Trimming left V 3 bases short and J 3 bases short, with 8 bases between. CDR3 sequence (DNA): TGTGCCAGCAGCTTCACAGGCTACACCGGGGAGCTGTTTTTT. Translated, it gives CASSFTGYTGELFF.

The V and J genes are TRBV7-2 and TRBJ2-2; D unresolved. Germline CDR1 and CDR2: SGHTA and FQGNSA. Trimming took 4 bases from V and 6 from J, leaving 12 bases between them. CDR3 size: 14 residues. The CDR3: CASSSLAFSGELFF. CDR3 DNA sequence: TGTGCCAGCAGCTCTTTGGCCTTTTCCGGGGAGCTGTTTTTT.

This chain uses TRBV4-3 with TRBJ1-2; perhaps TRBD1 as D (6 bases). The CDR3 loop spans 14 amino acids. Trimming removed 2 bases at V and 7 bases at J, with 14 bases between. The V gene's germline CDR1 is LGHNA and CDR2 YSLEER. The CDR3 region is CASSQKQGNFGYTF. The CDR3 DNA reads TGCGCCAGCAGCCAAAAACAGGGTAATTTTGGCTACACCTTC.

This chain links TRBV27 with TRBJ1-2; D perhaps matches TRBD1 (5 bases). V was clipped by 5 bases and J by 2 bases, with 15 bases between them. The CDR3 contains 15 residues. In germline, CDR1 is MNHEY, CDR2 SMNVEV (reference sequence). The DNA of the CDR3 is TGTGCCAGCAGTCAAAGAAGGGGAGCGAACTATGGCTACACCTTC. Protein: CASSQRRGANYGYTF.

This clone occurred a few times. V gene TRBV6-5 combines with J gene TRBJ1-1; possibly TRBD1 for D (5 bases). CDR1 MNHEY and CDR2 SVGAGI come from the germline V gene. Trimming left V 5 bases short and J 5 bases short, with 12 bases between. The CDR3 is made up of 13 amino acids. Here the CDR3 reads CASSRQGSTEAFF. DNA for the CDR3: TGTGCCAGCAGTCGTCAGGGATCTACTGAAGCTTTCTTT.

V usage is TRBV21-1 and J usage is TRBJ2-1; the table gives TRBD2 as D, unverified against the DNA. TRBV21-1 is a listed pseudogene. The CDR3 is 15 residues long. The CDR3 region is CASSKVPSSYNEQFF. Written as DNA, the CDR3 is TGTGCCAGCAGCAAAGTGCCGAGCTCCTACAATGAGCAGTTCTTC.

The chain joins TRBV30 to TRBJ2-4; tentatively, D is TRBD1 (6 bases). V was trimmed by 2 bases and J by 0 bases, leaving 14 bases between them. Germline V lookup: CDR1 GTSNPN, CDR2 SVGIG (reference sequence). This CDR3 has 16 residues. In DNA, the CDR3 is TGTGCCTGGAGTCGAGCAGGGGCGGGAGCCAAAAACATTCAGTACTTC. Its translation: CAWSRAGAGAKNIQYF.

This chain connects TRBV19 to TRBJ1-1; unclear D gene. The CDR3 sequence is 13 residues long. Germline values: CDR1 LNHDA, CDR2 SQIVND (reference sequence). V gave up 3 bases and J gave up 3 bases, with 8 bases separating them. CDR3 DNA sequence: TGTGCCAGTAGTATCTGGGGTGACACTGAAGCTTTCTTT. Translation gives CASSIWGDTEAFF.

The chain combines TRBV19 with TRBJ2-2; the D call may be TRBD1 or TRBD2 (5 bases each). Germline values: CDR1 LNHDA, CDR2 SQIVND (reference sequence). The CDR3 is 15 amino acids. V was clipped by 6 bases and J by 3 bases, with 14 bases between them. CDR3: CASSSRDRDTGELFF. The CDR3 coding sequence is TGTGCCAGTAGCTCCCGGGACCGAGACACCGGGGAGCTGTTTTTT.

The V and J genes are TRBV20-1 and TRBJ2-6; maybe TRBD2 (6 bases). Trimming pared 3 bases from V and 0 bases from J, leaving 9 bases between. The CDR3 contains 15 residues. CDR1 is DFQATT and CDR2 is SNEGSKA in the germline V gene (reference sequence). DNA of the CDR3: TGCAGTGCTAGTAGCGGCGACTCTGGGGCCAACGTCCTGACTTTC. Its translation: CSASSGDSGANVLTF.

The V call is TRBV2, the J call TRBJ1-3; a possible D gene is TRBD1 (5 bases). CDR3 length equals 14 residues. V was pared by 8 bases and J by 4 bases, with 15 bases between. The V gene's germline CDR1 is SNHLY and CDR2 FYNNEI. CDR3 loop: CASSIAGSGNTIYF. In DNA form, the CDR3 reads TGTGCCAGCTCAATTGCAGGGAGCGGAAACACCATATATTTT.

The V gene is TRBV10-3, the J gene TRBJ2-3; possibly TRBD2 for D (6 bases). V was pared by 4 bases and J by 1 base, with 12 bases between. The length of the CDR3 is 15 residues. The germline gives CDR1 ENHRY, CDR2 SYGVKD. CDR3 sequence (DNA): TGTGCCATCAGTGGTTGGCCGGGGGGCACAGATACGCAGTATTTT. It translates to CAISGWPGGTDTQYF.

The genes are TRBV5-5 and TRBJ1-2; TRBD1 matches at 7 bases. The germline V gene has CDR1 SGHKS and CDR2 YYEKEE (reference sequence). Trimming removed 4 bases from V and 4 bases from J; junction bases left unmatched: 7. CDR3 length: 14 residues. CDR3 bases: TGTGCCAGCAGCCCCAGGGGGGGGGTCTATGGCTACACCTTC. Translating gives CASSPRGGVYGYTF.

The V call is TRBV3-1 (or the pseudogene TRBV3-2), the J call TRBJ1-2; D may be TRBD1 (6 bases). V was shortened by 1 base and J by 6 bases, with 12 bases between the two germline ends. CDR1 is LGHDT and CDR2 is YNNKEL in the germline V gene (reference sequence). The CDR3 has 14 residues. Here the CDR3 reads CASSQGGRGNGYTF. The CDR3 DNA reads as TGTGCCAGCAGCCAAGGTGGCAGGGGAAATGGCTACACCTTC.

The CDR3 sequence is CASSPRVAGEETQYF. CDR3 nucleotides: TGTGCCAGCAGCCCTCGGGTAGCGGGGGAAGAGACCCAGTACTTC. The chain carries TRBV7-8 and TRBJ2-5; 9 bases map to TRBD2. This CDR3 contains 15 residues. Germline V CDR1 and CDR2: SGHVS, FQNEAQ. Losses at the gene ends were 5 bases for V and 3 bases for J; bases not matched to a gene: 7.

The rearrangement links TRBV7-2 to TRBJ2-5; 7 bases are a match to TRBD2. The CDR3 runs 14 residues. The V gene end was trimmed by 6 bases and the J gene end by 7 bases; junction bases not matched to a gene: 11. The germline V gene has CDR1 SGHTA and CDR2 FQGNSA. The CDR3 DNA is TGTGCCAGCAGTCCCGTGCGGGGGTCGGGGACCCAGTACTTC. Its translation: CASSPVRGSGTQYF.

The chain carries TRBV18 and TRBJ2-7; 8 bases are shared with TRBD2. Germline values: CDR1 KGHSH, CDR2 LQKENI. The trim removed 3 bases at V and 1 base at J, leaving 11 bases unmatched. CDR3 length equals 17 residues. The DNA of the CDR3 is TGTGCCAGCTCACCCACCGGGGGCGGGGGGCTTTCCTACGAGCAGTACTTC. Translated: CASSPTGGGGLSYEQYF.